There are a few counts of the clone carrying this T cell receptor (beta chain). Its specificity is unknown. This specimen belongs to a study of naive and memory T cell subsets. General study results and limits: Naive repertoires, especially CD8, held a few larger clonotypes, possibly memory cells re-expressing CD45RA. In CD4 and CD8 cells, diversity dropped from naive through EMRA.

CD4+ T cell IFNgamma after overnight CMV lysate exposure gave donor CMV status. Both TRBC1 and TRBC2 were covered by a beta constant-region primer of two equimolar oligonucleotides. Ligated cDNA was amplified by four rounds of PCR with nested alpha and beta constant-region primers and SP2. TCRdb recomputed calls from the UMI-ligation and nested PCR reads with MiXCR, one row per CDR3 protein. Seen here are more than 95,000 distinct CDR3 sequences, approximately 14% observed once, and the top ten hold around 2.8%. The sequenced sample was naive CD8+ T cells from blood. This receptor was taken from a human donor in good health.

The CDR3, as DNA: TGTGCCGGCCTCCCCGGGGCCAACGTCCTGACTTTC. This gives the protein CAGLPGANVLTF. The V call is TRBV28, the J call TRBJ2-6; D remains ambiguous. Germline V gene sequence: CDR1 MDHEN, CDR2 SYDVKM. The CDR3 covers 12 residues. Trimming stripped 11 bases from V and 4 bases from J, with 9 bases between.